This T cell receptor (beta chain) was recorded in a study of T cell changes during pregnancy in multiple sclerosis. Assay used: immunoSEQ multiplex PCR; TCRdb lists only in-frame clones, some missing. The sample holds some 99,000 clones; 92% are singletons and the top ten take approximately 2.4%. This CDR3 contains 14 residues. The V gene lost 1 base and the J gene lost 0 bases, with 9 bases spanning the gap. Germline V gene sequence: CDR1 SQVTM, CDR2 ANQGSEA. This clonotype was sampled from a female donor in good health, enrolled as a control in a pregnancy study. The material was peripheral blood, obtained after pregnancy. The rearrangement links TRBV29-1 to TRBJ1-1; D uncertain. The DNA of the CDR3 is TGCAGCGTTGAAGGGCGGCTGATGAACACTGAAGCTTTCTTT. Translating it yields CSVEGRLMNTEAFF. Based on the CDR3 plus reference TRBV29-1 and TRBJ1-1, the full variable domain is SAVISQKPSRDICQRGTSLTIQCQVDSQVTMMFWYRQQPGQSLTLIATANQGSEATYESGFVIDKFPISRPNLTFSTLTVSNMSPEDSSIYLCSVEGRLMNTEAFFGQGTRLTVV.